What follows describes a single TCR beta chain. Its antigen remains unknown. The sample originates from a study of cytomegalovirus exposure and HLA in healthy donors. The CDR3 loop spans 13 amino acids. Germline V gene lookup returns CDR1 LGHNA and CDR2 YSLEER. The V and J ends lost 4 bases and 8 bases respectively, with 12 bases between them. Study conclusions and caveats: Presence/absence analyses assumed roughly uniform sequencing depth across donors. Across HLA loci, a later analysis found differing TCR association rates, with DRB1 most and HLA-C fewest.

Primers for the PCR totalled 60 Vbeta and 13 Jbeta. Per the original methods: Unique TCR beta chains totaled some 80 million in a later count, with approximately 11 million of them shared. Profiling relied on immunoSEQ multiplex PCR, and the TCRdb table lists in-frame clones only, not all of them. The V and J calls and clone size come from that table; D and trimming were worked out from the DNA. The sample yields under 150,000 clones, roughly three quarters seen once. This TCR came from a man in his thirties or forties in good health and CMV-seropositive. The sample was PBMCs. The chain joins TRBV4-3 to TRBJ2-1; a possible D gene is TRBD1 (6 bases). The CDR3 loop is CASSLKRGYEQFF. In DNA form, the CDR3 reads TGCGCCAGCAGCCTCAAGAGGGGGTATGAGCAGTTCTTC.